Sequencing of this T cell receptor (beta chain) was carried out in a study of long-term antiretroviral therapy in people with HIV. Study summary: Specimens dating back about a decade before the 2015 immediate-ART recommendation are the oldest included. Regarding the study as a whole: Relative to control repertoires, HIV repertoires exhibited narrower CDR3 length ranges.

Germline CDR1 is SGDLS and CDR2 is YYNGEE. This CDR3 has 15 amino acids. Trimming took off 3 bases at V and 7 bases at J, with 19 bases between the two ends. This clone has only one observation. Its target is unknown. It was version v3.0 of the immunoSEQ assay that was run at survey level. Per-sample TRB depth target: 40,000-50,000 T-cell genomes. Clones were read by immunoSEQ multiplex PCR, and TCRdb kept only the in-frame ones, dropping some. The sample has about 40,000 clones, roughly 90% seen once. This TCR came from a woman aged 50 to 65 with HIV. The genes are TRBV9 and TRBJ1-2; tentatively, D is TRBD1 (6 bases). Sequencing used unsorted PBMCs, obtained 1.2 years after starting antiretroviral therapy. The CDR3 loop is CASSAGTGRGGGYTF. Written as DNA, the CDR3 is TGTGCCAGCAGCGCCGGTACAGGGAGGGGTGGTGGCTACACCTTC. Looking up the rest from reference TRBV9 and TRBJ1-2 gives the full variable domain: DSGVTQTPKHLITATGQRVTLRCSPRSGDLSVYWYQQSLDQGLQFLIQYYNGEERAKGNILERFSAQQFPDLHSELNLSSLELGDSALYFCASSAGTGRGGGYTFGSGTRLTVV.